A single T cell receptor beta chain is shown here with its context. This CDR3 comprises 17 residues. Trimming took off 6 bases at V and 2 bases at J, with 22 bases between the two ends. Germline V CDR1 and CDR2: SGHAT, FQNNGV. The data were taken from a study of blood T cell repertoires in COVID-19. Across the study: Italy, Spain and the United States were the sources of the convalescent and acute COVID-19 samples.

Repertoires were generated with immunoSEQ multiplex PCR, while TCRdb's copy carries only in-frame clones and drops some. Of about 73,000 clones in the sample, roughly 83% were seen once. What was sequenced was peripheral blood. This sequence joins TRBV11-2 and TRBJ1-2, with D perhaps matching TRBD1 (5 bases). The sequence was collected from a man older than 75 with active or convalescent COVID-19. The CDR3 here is CASSRPRPQGLNYGYTF. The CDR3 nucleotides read TGTGCCAGCAGTCGACCCAGGCCGCAGGGATTAAACTATGGCTACACCTTC.